A selection of T cell receptor beta chains follows, all from one sample in a study of shared clonotypes between healthy human individuals. Some clones are missing from TCRdb's copy, which holds only in-frame ones; the method was immunoSEQ multiplex PCR. Here the sample spans about half a million clones, less than 80% being singletons. The sample consisted of PBMCs. The receptors come from a woman in her forties in good health. Some clones in this sample may be carry-over from other donors' samples. The CDR3 runs from the conserved cysteine through the conserved F or W. A D gene is named only where the DNA matches it firmly. Clone size is given for some rows only: seen once, a few or many times, or a class if the clone is expanded.

v_gene	abundance	d_gene	j_gene	CDR3aa	CDR3nt
TRBV5-4	-	TRBD2	TRBJ2-7	CASSLASGTSYEQYF	TGTGCCAGCAGCTTGGCTAGCGGGACTTCCTACGAGCAGTACTTC
TRBV6-5	few	TRBD1	TRBJ1-3	CASSYGTGGPGNTIYF	TGTGCCAGCAGTTACGGGACAGGGGGCCCTGGAAACACCATATATTTT
TRBV30	few	TRBD2	TRBJ2-7	CAWRGGSSYEQYF	TGTGCCTGGAGGGGAGGGAGCTCCTACGAGCAGTACTTC
TRBV27	once	TRBD2	TRBJ2-7	CASSSGLGRYEQYF	TGTGCCAGCAGTTCGGGACTAGGCCGTTACGAGCAGTACTTC
TRBV27	-	-	TRBJ2-7	CASSSVVGVGFYEQYF	TGTGCCAGCAGTTCCGTAGTGGGCGTCGGCTTCTACGAGCAGTACTTC
TRBV9	-	-	TRBJ2-2	CASSVGPNTGELFF	TGTGCCAGCAGCGTAGGACCGAACACCGGGGAGCTGTTTTTT
TRBV29-1	-	-	TRBJ2-7	CSVAGGAKYEQYF	TGCAGCGTTGCTGGGGGGGCAAAATACGAGCAGTACTTC
TRBV5-6	few	TRBD2	TRBJ2-7	CASSLAGGSGAEQYF	TGTGCCAGCAGCTTGGCGGGCGGGAGTGGAGCCGAGCAGTACTTC
TRBV28	-	TRBD2	TRBJ2-5	CASSPPGLAQETQYF	TGTGCCAGCAGTCCACCCGGACTAGCACAAGAGACCCAGTACTTC
TRBV21-1	once	-	TRBJ2-3	CASSGRPSTDTQYF	TGTGCCAGCAGCGGGAGGCCAAGCACAGATACGCAGTATTTT
TRBV7-9	-	-	TRBJ2-7	CASTPGTAAYGEQYF	TGTGCCAGCACCCCGGGGACGGCCGCCTATGGGGAGCAGTACTTC
TRBV30	-	-	TRBJ1-3	CAWTEQGRGNTIYF	TGTGCCTGGACCGAGCAGGGTAGAGGAAACACCATATATTTT
TRBV7-9	-	-	TRBJ2-7	CASSLDQGGYEQYF	TGTGCCAGCAGCTTAGACCAAGGGGGCTACGAGCAGTACTTC
TRBV4-3	-	-	TRBJ1-2	CASSQDRRGGGYTF	TGCGCCAGCAGCCAAGACCGAAGGGGGGGTGGCTACACCTTC
TRBV4-2	-	-	TRBJ1-1	CASSQDGQGRKTEAFF	TGTGCCAGCAGCCAAGATGGCCAGGGGCGGAAGACTGAAGCTTTCTTT
TRBV5-6	many	TRBD1	TRBJ1-3	CASSPDRGYGNTIYF	TGTGCCAGCAGCCCGGACAGGGGATATGGAAACACCATATATTTT
TRBV6-1	few	TRBD2	TRBJ2-1	CASSEAPRGLADNEQFF	TGTGCCAGCAGTGAAGCGCCTAGGGGACTAGCGGACAATGAGCAGTTCTTC
TRBV28	once	TRBD1	TRBJ1-5	CASTEDREGNQPQHF	TGTGCCAGCACCGAGGACAGGGAAGGCAATCAGCCCCAGCATTTT